A selection of T cell receptor beta chains follows, all from one sample in a study of T cells after yellow fever vaccination. Each CDR3 protein gets one entry after TCRdb re-called the 5' RACE reads with MiXCR. The sample has some 500,000 distinct CDR3 sequences, approximately 15% seen once. The sample was PBMCs, taken on the day of the yellow fever booster vaccination. Receptor source: a man aged 25-45 years who received the YFV17D yellow fever vaccine. Both conserved end residues are part of each CDR3. A D gene is named only where the DNA matches it firmly. Some rows mark clone size as missing; the rest say once, few, many or name a class of expanded clone.

few | TRBJ2-3 | . | TRBV10-3 | 15 | CAMGAAGPSTDTQYF | TGTGCCATGGGAGCGGCGGGTCCTAGCACAGATACGCAGTATTTT
few | TRBJ2-5 | . | TRBV6-5 | 14 | CASSYDTTRETQYF | TGTGCCAGCAGTTACGACACTACCAGAGAGACCCAGTACTTC
. | TRBJ2-1 | TRBD2 | TRBV9 | 19 | CASSVSSGRALAPPNEQFF | TGTGCCAGCAGCGTTTCCAGCGGGAGGGCCCTTGCTCCACCCAATGAGCAGTTCTTC
. | TRBJ2-1 | . | TRBV5-1 | 16 | CASSPSRGGTYNEQFF | TGCGCCAGCAGCCCTAGCAGGGGCGGAACCTACAATGAGCAGTTCTTC
. | TRBJ2-7 | . | TRBV20-1 | 13 | CSARVSASYEQYF | TGCAGTGCTAGAGTGTCGGCCTCCTACGAGCAGTACTTC
few | TRBJ2-1 | TRBD2 | TRBV3-1 | 16 | CASSRTSGRSYNEQFF | TGTGCCAGCAGCCGGACTAGCGGGCGCTCCTACAATGAGCAGTTCTTC
. | TRBJ2-5 | . | TRBV23-1 | 15 | CASRDISQDSETQYF | TGCGCCAGCAGGGATATCTCACAGGACAGTGAGACCCAGTACTTC
many | TRBJ2-1 | TRBD2 | TRBV12-3/TRBV12-4 | 15 | CASSFSVAGGNEQFF | TGTGCCAGCAGTTTCTCGGTAGCGGGAGGTAATGAGCAGTTCTTC
. | TRBJ2-5 | . | TRBV9 | 14 | CASSEGGYKETQYF | TGTGCCAGCAGCGAGGGGGGCTATAAAGAGACCCAGTACTTC
. | TRBJ2-1 | TRBD1 | TRBV7-8 | 14 | CASSRDRHNNEQFF | TGTGCCAGCTCCCGGGACAGGCACAACAATGAGCAGTTCTTC
. | TRBJ2-1 | . | TRBV20-1 | 15 | CSARSRLVSYNEQFF | TGCAGTGCTAGATCCAGACTAGTCTCCTACAATGAGCAGTTCTTC
. | TRBJ1-5 | . | TRBV5-6 | 13 | CASSLDTYQPQHF | TGTGCCAGCAGCTTGGACACCTATCAGCCCCAGCATTTT
few | TRBJ2-3 | . | TRBV7-8 | 13 | CASSSLLTDTQYF | TGTGCCAGCAGCTCCTTACTAACAGATACGCAGTATTTT
few | TRBJ2-5 | . | TRBV7-7 | 15 | CASSLGAVGQETQYF | TGTGCCAGCAGCTTAGGAGCAGTCGGACAAGAGACCCAGTACTTC
few | TRBJ1-5 | . | TRBV20-1 | 13 | CSASPSRVQPQHF | TGCAGTGCTAGTCCCTCAAGGGTTCAGCCCCAGCATTTT
. | TRBJ2-3 | TRBD2 | TRBV5-1 | 14 | CASSLDGRRDTQYF | TGCGCCAGCAGCTTGGACGGGAGGAGAGATACGCAGTATTTT
. | TRBJ2-1 | . | TRBV7-8 | 17 | CASSPKRTGLTNNEQFF | TGTGCCAGCAGCCCCAAAAGAACGGGATTAACAAACAATGAGCAGTTCTTC
few | TRBJ1-6 | . | TRBV30 | 12 | CAWSVPNSPLHF | TGTGCCTGGAGTGTACCTAATTCACCCCTCCACTTT
few | TRBJ2-3 | TRBD1 | TRBV10-3 | 14 | CAIRGQSPTDTQYF | TGTGCCATCAGGGGACAGTCCCCCACAGATACGCAGTATTTT
few | TRBJ2-1 | . | TRBV11-3 | 16 | CASSLGGGDSYNEQFF | TGTGCCAGCAGCTTAGGGGGCGGGGATTCCTACAATGAGCAGTTCTTC
. | TRBJ2-7 | TRBD2 | TRBV5-6 | 15 | CVSSGGTSSFYEQYF | TGTGTCAGCAGCGGGGGGACTAGCAGTTTCTACGAGCAGTACTTC
few | TRBJ2-3 | TRBD2 | TRBV7-9 | 12 | CARDPGEGTQYF | TGTGCCAGAGACCCCGGGGAGGGTACGCAGTATTTT
. | TRBJ2-1 | . | TRBV7-9 | 14 | CASSESGNLNEQFF | TGTGCCAGCAGCGAGTCCGGGAATTTAAATGAGCAGTTCTTC
. | TRBJ1-1 | TRBD1 | TRBV5-8 | 12 | CASSLGAGGAFF | TGTGCCAGCAGCTTGGGAGCAGGGGGAGCTTTCTTT
. | TRBJ2-1 | TRBD1 | TRBV19 | 14 | CASSIGQGVGEQFF | TGTGCCAGTAGTATCGGACAGGGGGTAGGTGAGCAGTTCTTC
. | TRBJ2-7 | TRBD1 | TRBV20-1 | 13 | CGARDRGVEEQYF | TGCGGTGCCAGAGACAGGGGAGTCGAGGAGCAGTACTTC
few | TRBJ1-1 | . | TRBV7-9 | 12 | CAIAEADDEAFF | TGTGCCATCGCGGAAGCGGACGATGAAGCTTTCTTT
few | TRBJ2-2 | . | TRBV7-9 | 12 | CASSLERGELFF | TGTGCCAGCAGCCTGGAGCGAGGGGAGCTGTTTTTT
many | TRBJ2-7 | . | TRBV7-6 | 12 | CASSEGLYEQYF | TGTGCCAGCAGCGAGGGGCTCTACGAGCAGTACTTC
. | TRBJ2-3 | TRBD2 | TRBV24-1 | 15 | CATSDFGTRTDTQYF | TGTGCCACCAGTGATTTCGGGACTAGAACAGATACGCAGTATTTT
few | TRBJ2-7 | TRBD1 | TRBV25-1 | 13 | CASRAGTGKEQYF | TGTGCCAGCAGGGCCGGGACAGGGAAGGAGCAGTACTTC
few | TRBJ2-1 | TRBD2 | TRBV7-7 | 15 | CASSRGLAVSNEQFF | TGTGCCAGCAGCCGGGGACTAGCGGTTAGCAATGAGCAGTTCTTC
. | TRBJ2-2 | . | TRBV4-2 | 14 | CASSKEFNTGELFF | TGTGCCAGCAGCAAGGAATTTAACACCGGGGAGCTGTTTTTT
. | TRBJ2-2 | . | TRBV21-1 | 14 | CASSRTGTTGELFF | TGTGCCAGCAGCAGGACAGGGACCACCGGGGAGCTGTTTTTT
few | TRBJ1-5 | . | TRBV24-1 | 20 | CATSDLHNCVVLISNQPQHF | TGTGCCACCAGTGATTTGCATAATTGCGTTGTCCTGATTAGCAATCAGCCCCAGCATTTT
. | TRBJ1-2 | TRBD1 | TRBV7-2 | 14 | CASSLGQAYYGYTF | TGTGCCAGCAGCCTCGGACAGGCTTACTATGGCTACACCTTC
. | TRBJ2-3 | TRBD2 | TRBV5-6 | 19 | CASSYVGLAGGHLTDTQYF | TGTGCCAGCAGCTATGTGGGGCTAGCGGGAGGACATCTTACAGATACGCAGTATTTT
many | TRBJ1-1 | . | TRBV4-1 | 13 | CASSTGVNTEAFF | TGCGCCAGCAGCACAGGAGTCAACACTGAAGCTTTCTTT
few | TRBJ1-1 | . | TRBV20-1 | 12 | CSANGGRTEAFF | TGCAGTGCTAACGGAGGGCGCACTGAAGCTTTCTTT
. | TRBJ1-4 | . | TRBV18 | 13 | CASSRLSYGKLFF | TGTGCCAGCTCACGACTGTCCTATGGAAAACTGTTTTTT
. | TRBJ2-1 | TRBD1 | TRBV7-2 | 14 | CASSPGQAYNEQFF | TGTGCCAGCAGCCCCGGACAGGCCTACAATGAGCAGTTCTTC
. | TRBJ2-5 | . | TRBV6-1 | 13 | CAVRDRPGKTQYF | TGTGCCGTTCGGGACCGACCTGGGAAGACCCAGTACTTC
. | TRBJ2-3 | TRBD1 | TRBV20-1 | 17 | CSARDRDRGLVTDTQYF | TGCAGTGCTAGAGATCGGGACAGGGGGTTAGTGACAGATACGCAGTATTTT
few | TRBJ1-6 | . | TRBV6-5 | 15 | CASSYNGIDNSPLHF | TGTGCCAGCAGTTACAATGGGATAGATAATTCACCCCTCCACTTT
few | TRBJ2-7 | . | TRBV7-2 | 14 | CASSFSSGAGEQYF | TGTGCCAGCAGCTTCTCGTCGGGGGCTGGAGAGCAGTACTTC
many | TRBJ2-5 | TRBD2 | TRBV5-6 | 14 | CASSLSLAEETQYF | TGTGCCAGCAGCTTGAGCCTAGCGGAAGAGACCCAGTACTTC
. | TRBJ2-7 | TRBD2 | TRBV20-1 | 13 | CSAASTGGNEQYF | TGCAGTGCTGCCTCCACGGGAGGGAACGAGCAGTACTTC
. | TRBJ2-7 | TRBD1 | TRBV2 | 14 | CASRSGQGSNEQYF | TGTGCCAGCAGGTCGGGACAGGGTTCTAACGAGCAGTACTTC
once | TRBJ2-1 | TRBD1 | TRBV5-1 | 14 | CASSTGQATNEQFF | TGCGCCAGCAGTACAGGACAGGCAACAAATGAGCAGTTCTTC
. | TRBJ1-5 | . | TRBV7-9 | 17 | CASSLGSGQGSNQPQHF | TGTGCCAGCAGCTTAGGCTCAGGCCAGGGTAGCAATCAGCCCCAGCATTTT
few | TRBJ1-5 | TRBD1 | TRBV5-5 | 17 | CASSLMDRGLGNQPQHF | TGTGCCAGCAGCCTTATGGACAGGGGTCTTGGCAATCAGCCCCAGCATTTT
. | TRBJ2-7 | TRBD1 | TRBV20-1 | 15 | CSARDSQGETYEQYF | TGCAGTGCTAGAGATAGTCAGGGGGAGACCTACGAGCAGTACTTC
many | TRBJ2-5 | . | TRBV5-1 | 13 | CASSSTPQETQYF | TGCGCCAGCAGCTCGACACCTCAAGAGACCCAGTACTTC
many | TRBJ2-7 | . | TRBV27 | 16 | CASSLGAPGLPNEQYF | TGTGCCAGCAGCTTGGGGGCTCCGGGACTTCCCAACGAGCAGTACTTC